These 22 T cell receptor beta chains were sequenced from one sample in a study of T cells in Graves' hyperthyroidism and ophthalmopathy. RNA transcripts provided the source from which TCR beta CDR3 regions were amplified. The study used the HTBI primer set for a first-round RT-PCR of the TCR CDR3. MiXCR was run by TCRdb on the multiplex PCR reads, yielding one entry per CDR3 protein. The repertoire holds roughly 420,000 distinct CDR3 sequences, roughly 14% seen once, with roughly 14% in the top ten. Sequenced input: blood. The receptors stem from a woman younger than 30 with Graves' hyperthyroidism.

There are many counts of this clonotype. The genes are TRBV3-1 and TRBJ2-3; the match to TRBD1 covers 7 bases. CDR3 length equals 15 residues. Germline V gene data show CDR1 as LGHDT and CDR2 as YNNKEL (reference sequence). Trimming took 2 bases from V and 3 from J; bases not matched to a gene: 5. CDR3 DNA sequence: TGTGCCAGCAGCCAACTGACAGGGAGTACAGATACGCAGTATTTT. It translates to CASSQLTGSTDTQYF.

The chain joins TRBV5-1 to TRBJ1-6, with a weak D call TRBD1 (6 bases). This CDR3 comprises 16 residues. CDR1 and CDR2 from the germline V gene are SGHRS and YFSETQ. Trimming pared 5 bases from V and 6 bases from J, leaving 18 bases between. CDR3 loop: CASRPDRSAPNSPLHF. CDR3 in DNA: TGCGCCAGCAGACCTGACAGGAGTGCCCCTAATTCACCCCTCCACTTT.

This clonotype was counted ten times or more. The J gene is TRBJ2-7, the V gene TRBV7-2; D not certain. Germline loops: CDR1 SGHTA, CDR2 FQGNSA. The CDR3 runs to 12 residues. Trimming took off 5 bases at V and 3 bases at J, with 8 bases between the two ends. CDR3 bases: TGTGCCAGCAGCCCAGACCTCTACGAGCAGTACTTC. Amino acids: CASSPDLYEQYF.

This clonotype was observed at least ten times. The chain joins TRBV2 to TRBJ2-2, with unresolved D. V lost 7 bases and J lost 2, with 11 bases in between. This CDR3 comprises 14 residues. The V gene's germline CDR1 is SNHLY and CDR2 FYNNEI. CDR3 amino acids: CASTVLANTGELFF. In DNA, the CDR3 is TGTGCCAGCACCGTGTTGGCTAACACCGGGGAGCTGTTTTTT.

This clonotype was seen repeatedly, ten times or more. This chain joins TRBV28 and TRBJ2-7, with 9 bases fitting TRBD1. In germline, CDR1 is MDHEN, CDR2 SYDVKM. Germline trimming cut 7 bases from V and 2 bases from J; bases unmatched to any gene: 6. The CDR3 contains 14 residues. CDR3 DNA sequence: TGTGCCAGCACAAGACAGGGGGGGACCTACGAGCAGTACTTC. Its translation is CASTRQGGTYEQYF.

This clonotype came up many times. The chain has TRBV20-1 and TRBJ2-1; 8 nucleotides line up with TRBD2. J gave up 9 bases and V 2 bases, and 9 bases lay outside the gene matches. The CDR3 consists of 14 residues. Germline V gene sequence: CDR1 DFQATT, CDR2 SNEGSKA (reference sequence). The CDR3 sequence: CSARTRSGISEQFF. CDR3 coding DNA: TGCAGTGCTAGAACTCGTAGCGGGATCAGTGAGCAGTTCTTC.

There are many counts of this clonotype. This chain links TRBV12-3 or TRBV12-4 with TRBJ2-5, with D possibly matching TRBD2 (5 bases). V shed 6 bases and J shed 4 bases, with 12 bases lying between them. CDR3 length equals 13 residues. CDR3 loop: CASSKDAGETQYF. The CDR3 nucleotides are TGTGCCAGCAGCAAGGACGCGGGAGAGACCCAGTACTTC.

This clonotype appeared many times. J is TRBJ2-3 and V is TRBV11-2; TRBD1 or TRBD2 may be the D gene (5 bases each). Germline V lookup: CDR1 SGHAT, CDR2 FQNNGV. There are 18 residues in the CDR3. V lost 7 bases to trimming and J lost 3 bases, with 26 bases between them. The CDR3 sequence: CASTPPSFGDVGTDTQYF. In DNA form, the CDR3 reads TGTGCCAGCACCCCCCCCTCGTTTGGGGACGTTGGTACAGATACGCAGTATTTT.

This clonotype was seen many times. The chain joins TRBV10-3 to TRBJ1-1; D remains unclear. Trimming cost V 7 bases and J 1 base, with 10 bases left between them. The CDR3 contains 13 residues. Germline CDR1 and CDR2: ENHRY and SYGVKD. The CDR3 protein is CAINTETNTEAFF. As DNA, the CDR3 is TGTGCCATCAATACAGAAACGAACACTGAAGCTTTCTTT.

This chain connects TRBV4-2 to TRBJ1-3; a possible D gene is TRBD1 (6 bases). There are 16 residues in the CDR3. CDR1 LGHNA and CDR2 YNFKEQ come from the germline V gene. Trimming stripped 0 bases from V and 3 bases from J, with 12 bases between. This chain's CDR3 is CASSQDATGSGNTIYF. CDR3 DNA: TGTGCCAGCAGCCAAGACGCCACAGGGAGTGGAAACACCATATATTTT.

This clonotype has just a few counts. DNA of the CDR3: TGCAGCGTTGGTGTGGGAAATCAGCCCCAGCATTTT. It specifies CSVGVGNQPQHF. The chain carries TRBV29-1 and TRBJ1-5, with D uncertain. The V gene lost 4 bases and the J gene lost 4 bases, with 8 bases spanning the gap. The germline CDR1 and CDR2 sequences are SQVTM and ANQGSEA. The CDR3 is 12 residues long.

A few counts support this clonotype. The chain has TRBV6-1 and TRBJ1-4; 9 nucleotides line up with TRBD1. Losses at the gene ends were 7 bases for V and 11 bases for J; bases not matched to a gene: 11. Looked up from germline, CDR1 is MNHNS and CDR2 is SASEGT. This CDR3 comprises 14 residues. The CDR3 DNA reads as TGTGCCAGCACCATGGGGACAGGGTTCGACAAACTGTTTTTT. As protein: CASTMGTGFDKLFF.

This clonotype was seen at least ten times. The chain is built from TRBV9 and TRBJ2-1; 9 bases are a match to TRBD2. The CDR3 sequence is 15 residues long. Per the germline V gene, CDR1 is SGDLS and CDR2 is YYNGEE. Trimming took 2 bases from V and 3 from J; bases not matched to a gene: 3. CDR3 in DNA: TGTGCCAGCAGCGTGGGACTAGCTCTCTACAATGAGCAGTTCTTC. Translating it yields CASSVGLALYNEQFF.

This clonotype was detected only a few times. The CDR3 loop is CSARDTLNGQETQYF. The CDR3 coding sequence is TGCAGTGCTAGAGATACCCTCAACGGGCAAGAGACCCAGTACTTC. J is TRBJ2-5 and V is TRBV20-1; D call uncertain. Per germline, CDR1 DFQATT and CDR2 SNEGSKA (reference sequence). V was pared by 0 bases and J by 2 bases, with 13 bases between. This CDR3 spans 15 amino acids.

In regard to this clonotype: It may be a read error: a sequence one base away is much more abundant. The CDR3 coding sequence is TGTGCCATCAGTGTCGGGAGTTTAGGGACCAATCAGCCCCAGCATTTT. Translation: CAISVGSLGTNQPQHF. This chain uses TRBV10-3 with TRBJ1-5, with D perhaps matching TRBD1 (5 bases). CDR1 and CDR2 from the germline V gene are ENHRY and SYGVKD. V was cut by 4 bases and J by 3 bases, with 16 bases left in between. This CDR3 has 16 residues.

This clonotype was observed many times. V is TRBV12-3 or TRBV12-4 and J is TRBJ1-3, with D hard to call. This CDR3 has 16 amino acids. The germline V and J ends were trimmed by 3 bases and 3 bases, with 15 bases remaining between them. The CDR3 nucleotides read TGTGCCAGCAGTTTCCTGACGGCGTGGGGTGGAAACACCATATATTTT. Protein product: CASSFLTAWGGNTIYF.

The CDR3 DNA is TGTGCCAGCAGTATAGACAGGGTGGGAAACATTCAGTACTTC. The encoded protein is CASSIDRVGNIQYF. The chain combines TRBV27 with TRBJ2-4; 7 positions agree with TRBD1. The CDR3 totals 14 residues. Trimming at V came to 5 bases and at J to 6 bases, leaving 7 bases not matched to a gene. The germline V gene encodes CDR1 MNHEY and CDR2 SMNVEV (reference sequence).

The CDR3 spells CASSYDILGGYNEQFF. The CDR3 nucleotides are TGTGCCAGCAGCTATGATATACTAGGGGGCTACAATGAGCAGTTCTTC. The J gene is TRBJ2-1, the V gene TRBV12-3 or TRBV12-4, with D maybe TRBD1 (6 bases). The germline V and J ends were trimmed by 6 bases and 3 bases, with 18 bases remaining between them. The CDR3 extends over 16 amino acids.

This clonotype was seen repeatedly, ten times or more. The chain links TRBV20-1 to TRBJ2-7; D call uncertain. The germline V gene has CDR1 DFQATT and CDR2 SNEGSKA (reference sequence). This CDR3 region has 15 residues. V lost 0 bases, J lost 3 bases, and 15 bases lay in between. The CDR3 spells CSARDHRDWFYEQYF. The CDR3 DNA reads as TGCAGTGCTAGAGATCATAGAGACTGGTTCTACGAGCAGTACTTC.

The chain has TRBV12-3 or TRBV12-4 and TRBJ1-6, with D hard to call. The CDR3 length is 13 residues. The V end was cut by 6 bases, the J end by 6 bases, with 9 bases between. DNA of the CDR3: TGTGCCAGCAGCACTTACAGTAATTCACCCCTCCACTTT. Its protein product is CASSTYSNSPLHF.

J is TRBJ2-3 and V is TRBV5-1, with a weak D call TRBD1 (5 bases). V lost 0 bases and J 3 bases, leaving 8 bases between the germline ends. The CDR3 spans 14 residues. CDR1 is SGHRS, CDR2 YFSETQ, per germline. As DNA, the CDR3 is TGCGCCAGCAGCTTGGCGACAGTAACAGATACGCAGTATTTT. Its translation: CASSLATVTDTQYF.

The V gene is TRBV14, the J gene TRBJ1-6, with D perhaps TRBD1 (5 bases). The CDR3 contains 15 residues. The V gene's germline CDR1 is SGHDN and CDR2 FVKESK. V lost 0 bases and J 9 bases, leaving 12 bases between the germline ends. As DNA, the CDR3 is TGTGCCAGCAGCCAAGAGCTGGGGGGTAGTTCACCCCTCCACTTT. Translating it yields CASSQELGGSSPLHF.